The sequence of this T cell receptor beta chain was determined in a study of persistence of HIV-infected CD4 T cells. The immunoSEQ assay was version 4, run in survey mode. The data were produced by immunoSEQ multiplex PCR, yet TCRdb's version contains in-frame clones alone and is incomplete. The table includes roughly 45,000 clones, roughly 90% detected once. Notes on this clone: No antigen is known for it.

From germline, CDR1 is MNHEY and CDR2 SMNVEV (reference sequence). The CDR3 runs to 14 residues. With 3 bases removed from V and 3 bases from J, the gap between germline ends came to 9 bases. Cells were stimulated nonspecifically with anti-CD3/anti-CD28 magnetic beads. Sorting of responding CD4+ T cells relied on upregulated CD40 ligand together with CD69. Sequencing was performed on CD4+ T cells sorted from PBMCs after roughly 18-hour stimulation, taken from a patient who received antiretroviral therapy. The chain has TRBV27 and TRBJ1-5; no definite D call. This TCR derives from an adult man with HIV who was CMV-seropositive. This chain's CDR3 is CASSFAGPNQPQHF. The CDR3 coding sequence is TGTGCCAGCAGTTTTGCAGGCCCCAATCAGCCCCAGCATTTT.